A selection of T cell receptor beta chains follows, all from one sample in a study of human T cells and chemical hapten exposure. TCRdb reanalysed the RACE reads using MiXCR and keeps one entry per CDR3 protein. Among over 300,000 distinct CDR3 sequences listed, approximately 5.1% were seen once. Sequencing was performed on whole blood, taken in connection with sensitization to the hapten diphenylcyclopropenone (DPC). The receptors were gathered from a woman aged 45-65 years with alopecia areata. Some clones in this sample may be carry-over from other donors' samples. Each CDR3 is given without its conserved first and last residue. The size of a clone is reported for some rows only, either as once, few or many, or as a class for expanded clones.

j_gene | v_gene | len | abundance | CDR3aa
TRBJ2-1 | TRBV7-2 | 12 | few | ASGTSGSFDEQF
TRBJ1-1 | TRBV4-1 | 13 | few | ASSQNRGSDTEAF
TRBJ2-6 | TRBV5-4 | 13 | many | ASSLGAGGANVLT
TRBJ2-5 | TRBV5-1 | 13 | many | ASSSPGQGKETQY
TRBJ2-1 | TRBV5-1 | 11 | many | ASSSEGLNEQF
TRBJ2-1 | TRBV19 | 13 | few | ASSIGDRGYNEQF
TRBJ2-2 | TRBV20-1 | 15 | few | SARDPSSGRMSGELF
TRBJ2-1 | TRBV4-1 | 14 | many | ASSQGGFSSYNEQF
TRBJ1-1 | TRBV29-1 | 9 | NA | SVIGNTEAF
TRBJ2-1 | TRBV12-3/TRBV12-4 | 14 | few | ASSRTSGMVYNEQF
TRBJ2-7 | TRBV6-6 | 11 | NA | ASRGTDRNVQY
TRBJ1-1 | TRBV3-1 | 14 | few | ASSSRREGKNTEAF
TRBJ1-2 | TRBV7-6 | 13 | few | ASSSSGTPNYGYT
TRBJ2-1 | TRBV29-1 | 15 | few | SVGGASGLDFYNEQF
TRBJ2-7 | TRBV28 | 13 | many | ASSFRGPTANEQY
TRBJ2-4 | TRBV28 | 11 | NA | ASSMPGGNIQY
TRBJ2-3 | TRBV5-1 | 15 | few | ASSLHPSGASTDTQY
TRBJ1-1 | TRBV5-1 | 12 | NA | ASSMTGGRSEAF
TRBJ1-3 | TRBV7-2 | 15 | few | ASSLGSGTGSGNTIY
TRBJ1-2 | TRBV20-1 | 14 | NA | SAFPRGQGAVYGYT
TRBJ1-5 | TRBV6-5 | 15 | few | ASSYLTRGNSNQPQH
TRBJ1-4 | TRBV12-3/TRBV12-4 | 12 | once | ASRSGTGYEKLF
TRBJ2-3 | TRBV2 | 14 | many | ASRTSGRAGTDTQY
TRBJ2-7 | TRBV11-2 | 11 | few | ASSLDWLGEQY
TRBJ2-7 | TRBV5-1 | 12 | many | ASSPAGAPYEQY
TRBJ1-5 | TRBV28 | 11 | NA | ASSLGSLGPQH
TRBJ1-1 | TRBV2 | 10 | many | ASSELLAKAF
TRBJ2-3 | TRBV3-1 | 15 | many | ASSRDPGTSGTDTQY
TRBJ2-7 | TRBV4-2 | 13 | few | ASSQPGTDDYEQY
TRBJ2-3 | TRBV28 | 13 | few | ASSAQGARADTQY
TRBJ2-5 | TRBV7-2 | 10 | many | ASSPPFGAQY
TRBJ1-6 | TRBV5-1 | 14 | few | ASSLFGTGGNSPLH
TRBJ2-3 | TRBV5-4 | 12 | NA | ASSLEGGMDTQY
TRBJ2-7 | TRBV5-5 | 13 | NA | ASSPRQGFSYEQY
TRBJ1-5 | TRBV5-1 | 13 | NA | ASSPRTGPGQPQH
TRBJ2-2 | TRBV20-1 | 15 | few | SARDFFGQGANGELF
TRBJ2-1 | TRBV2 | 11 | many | ASNPSSYNEQF
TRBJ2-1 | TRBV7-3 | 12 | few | ASSLTGRGNEQF
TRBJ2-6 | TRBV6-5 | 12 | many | ASSPYSGANVLT
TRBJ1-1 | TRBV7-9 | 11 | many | ASIEGTNTEAF
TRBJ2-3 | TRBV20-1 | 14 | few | SARDSFPVDGDTQY
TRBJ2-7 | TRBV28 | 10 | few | ASSSGVLGQY
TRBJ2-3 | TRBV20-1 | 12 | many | SARGAGNTDTQY
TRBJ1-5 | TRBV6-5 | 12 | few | ASSYDGTNQPQH
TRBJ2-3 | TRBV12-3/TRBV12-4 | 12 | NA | ANTRDGSTDTQY
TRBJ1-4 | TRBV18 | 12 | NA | ASSPRTGNEKLF
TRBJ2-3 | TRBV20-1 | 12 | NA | SAKLAGGHDTQY
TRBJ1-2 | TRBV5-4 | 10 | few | ASSLEDIGYT
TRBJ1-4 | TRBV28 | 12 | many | ASSLSTGHEKLF
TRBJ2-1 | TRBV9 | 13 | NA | ASSVTSGRVDEQF
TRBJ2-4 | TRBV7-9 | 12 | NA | ASSLGDNKNIQY
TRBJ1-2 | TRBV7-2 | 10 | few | ASSPANAGYT
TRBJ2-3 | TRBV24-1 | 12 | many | ATSDAKQGWAQY
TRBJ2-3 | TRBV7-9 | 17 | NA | ASSQEVASGGSSTDTQY
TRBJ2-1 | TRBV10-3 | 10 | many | AISAGNNEQF